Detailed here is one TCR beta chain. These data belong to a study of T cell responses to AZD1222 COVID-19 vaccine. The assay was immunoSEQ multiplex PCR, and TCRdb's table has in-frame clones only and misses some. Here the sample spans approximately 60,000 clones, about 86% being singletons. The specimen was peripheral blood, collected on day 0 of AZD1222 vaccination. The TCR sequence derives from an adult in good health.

CDR3 DNA: TGTGCCAGCAGTTTAGGACTTGGCTACACCTTC. It translates to CASSLGLGYTF. The V gene is TRBV12-3 or TRBV12-4, the J gene TRBJ1-2, with no clear D. V was cut by 1 base and J by 7 bases, with 4 bases left in between. This CDR3 comprises 11 residues.